The next 11 T cell receptor beta chains were all read from a single sample in a study of CD8+ T cells in alopecia areata. Stated treatment: oral pan-JAK inhibitor, 5-10 mg twice daily. Reverse transcription of extracted RNA yielded cDNA, which provided the sequencing template. Produced via immunoSEQ multiplex PCR; TCRdb's table is partial and in-frame only. Of about 140,000 clones in the sample, approximately 85% were seen once. The material sequenced was CD8+ T cells sorted from blood, taken at week 4, from a patient treated with tofacitinib. Receptor source: a human donor with alopecia areata.

This clone was detected a few times. This chain joins TRBV29-1 and TRBJ2-1; 7 bases match TRBD1. Unmatched junction bases numbered 3, after V lost 2 bases and J lost 2 bases. CDR1 and CDR2 (germline): SQVTM, ANQGSEA. The CDR3 length is 14 residues. CDR3 DNA: TGCAGCGTTGAATATACAGGGGCCTACAATGAGCAGTTCTTC. Residues: CSVEYTGAYNEQFF.

V usage is TRBV7-9 and J usage is TRBJ2-2; D is undetermined. Germline V gene lookup returns CDR1 SEHNR and CDR2 FQNEAQ (reference sequence). Trimming took off 0 bases at V and 7 bases at J, with 9 bases between the two ends. The CDR3 covers 14 residues. The CDR3 reads CASSLATESGELFF. For the CDR3, the DNA is TGTGCCAGCAGCTTAGCAACGGAGAGCGGGGAGCTGTTTTTT.

The V and J genes are TRBV7-2 and TRBJ2-7; D is perhaps TRBD1 (5 bases). This CDR3 contains 15 residues. Germline V gene data show CDR1 as SGHTA and CDR2 as FQGNSA. Trimming shortened V by 3 bases and J by 4 bases, and 16 bases separated the two germline ends. CDR3 sequence: CASSFPGKLKYEQYF. The CDR3 nucleotides read TGTGCCAGCAGCTTCCCAGGGAAGCTGAAGTACGAGCAGTACTTC. The full variable domain, in which reference TRBV7-2 and TRBJ2-7 provide the parts outside the CDR3, is GAGVSQSPSNKVTEKGKDVELRCDPISGHTALYWYRQSLGQGLEFLIYFQGNSAPDKSGLPSDRFSAERTGGSVSTLTIQRTQQEDSAVYLCASSFPGKLKYEQYFGPGTRLTVT.

The J gene is TRBJ2-5, the V gene TRBV9; the match to TRBD1 covers 10 bases. CDR1 and CDR2 from the germline V gene are SGDLS and YYNGEE. The trim removed 0 bases at V and 10 bases at J, leaving 9 bases unmatched. This CDR3 region has 15 residues. CDR3 sequence (DNA): TGTGCCAGCAGCGTAGAAGGGTGGACAGGGGGAAGCCAGTACTTC. Amino acids: CASSVEGWTGGSQYF.

The chain uses TRBV29-1 and TRBJ1-5; 9 bases are shared with TRBD1. Germline V gene lookup returns CDR1 SQVTM and CDR2 ANQGSEA. This CDR3 spans 14 amino acids. V was clipped by 4 bases and J by 0 bases; unmatched bases: 1. CDR3 amino acids: CSVGTGDSNQPQHF. The DNA of the CDR3 is TGCAGCGTTGGGACAGGGGATAGCAATCAGCCCCAGCATTTT. The variable domain in full, completed from reference TRBV29-1 and TRBJ1-5, reads SAVISQKPSRDICQRGTSLTIQCQVDSQVTMMFWYRQQPGQSLTLIATANQGSEATYESGFVIDKFPISRPNLTFSTLTVSNMSPEDSSIYLCSVGTGDSNQPQHFGDGTRLSIL.

The rearrangement links TRBV5-5 to TRBJ1-1; D uncertain. The CDR3 contains 15 residues. Looked up from germline, CDR1 is SGHKS and CDR2 is YYEKEE (reference sequence). V dropped 0 bases and J dropped 1 base, with 10 bases sitting between them. CDR3: CASSLGWTQNTEAFF. As DNA, the CDR3 is TGTGCCAGCAGCTTGGGGTGGACCCAGAACACTGAAGCTTTCTTT.

This chain links TRBV27 with TRBJ2-2; no reliable D call. This CDR3 has 16 residues. Trimming took 6 bases from V and 4 from J, leaving 18 bases between them. Germline V lookup: CDR1 MNHEY, CDR2 SMNVEV (reference sequence). The CDR3 here is CASSPIAAPGTGELFF. Here the CDR3 DNA reads TGTGCCAGCAGCCCAATCGCTGCTCCGGGCACCGGGGAGCTGTTTTTT.

The DNA for the CDR3 is TGCGCCAGCAGCCCGCTAGCGGGGTCCCAAGAGACCCAGTACTTC. This sequence encodes CASSPLAGSQETQYF. The J gene is TRBJ2-5, the V gene TRBV5-1; 9 bases line up with TRBD2. CDR1 is SGHRS and CDR2 is YFSETQ in the germline V gene. CDR3 length: 15 amino acids. J gave up 1 base and V 4 bases, and 5 bases lay outside the gene matches.

V is TRBV19 and J is TRBJ2-5; weak D call: TRBD2 (7 bases). V lost 5 bases, J lost 3 bases, and 13 bases lay in between. Per germline, CDR1 LNHDA and CDR2 SQIVND (reference sequence). The length of the CDR3 is 14 residues. The CDR3 loop reads CASSHRGGEETQYF. The CDR3 DNA is TGTGCCAGTAGTCATAGGGGGGGAGAAGAGACCCAGTACTTC. The full variable domain, with the rest looked up from reference TRBV19 and TRBJ2-5, is DGGITQSPKYLFRKEGQNVTLSCEQNLNHDAMYWYRQDPGQGLRLIYYSQIVNDFQKGDIAEGYSVSREKKESFPLTVTSAQKNPTAFYLCASSHRGGEETQYFGPGTRLLVL.

The chain carries TRBV29-1 and TRBJ2-2; perhaps TRBD2 as D (5 bases). V lost 5 bases and J 1 base, leaving 11 bases between the germline ends. Germline V gene sequence: CDR1 SQVTM, CDR2 ANQGSEA. The CDR3 is 14 residues long. For the CDR3, the DNA is TGCAGCGTTCCGCTTCGGGGGAACACCGGGGAGCTGTTTTTT. Its protein is CSVPLRGNTGELFF.

This rearrangement joins TRBV7-9 to TRBJ1-2, with D hard to call. The V end lost 1 base, the J end lost 5 bases, and 11 bases lay between the germline ends. The CDR3 length is 14 residues. Germline V lookup: CDR1 SEHNR, CDR2 FQNEAQ (reference sequence). In DNA form, the CDR3 reads TGTGCCAGCAGCTTAGGAGGTGGTGGTTATGGCTACACCTTC. This gives the protein CASSLGGGGYGYTF.